A single sample gave rise to the 2 T cell receptor beta chains below, sequenced in a study of T cell repertoires in cytomegalovirus infection. TCRdb processed the reads anew with MiXCR; each CDR3 protein has one entry. Here the sample spans about 920,000 distinct CDR3 sequences, around 32% being singletons. These receptors have no known antigen. The sample was cultured CD8+ T cells from PBMCs, taken from culture after CMV antigen stimulation. The receptors derive from a human donor in good health (CMV status not recorded). Some clones in this sample may be carry-over from other donors' samples.

This clonotype was seen a handful of times. V usage is TRBV7-2 and J usage is TRBJ2-6, with TRBD1 matching 10 bases. Trimming at V came to 8 bases and at J to 0 bases, leaving 10 bases not matched to a gene. This CDR3 comprises 18 residues. Germline-derived CDR1 and CDR2 are SGHTA and FQGNSA. CDR3 protein: CASRGDRGPYSGANVLTF. The CDR3 DNA follows: TGTGCCAGCCGGGGGGACAGGGGTCCTTACTCTGGGGCCAACGTCCTGACTTTC.

This chain links TRBV9 with TRBJ1-2; D uncertain. The CDR3 is 12 amino acids. Germline-derived CDR1 and CDR2 are SGDLS and YYNGEE. V was trimmed by 5 bases and J by 3 bases, leaving 8 bases between them. The CDR3 region is CASRTRHYGYTF. CDR3 sequence (DNA): TGTGCCAGCAGGACCAGACACTATGGCTACACCTTC.